The 12 T cell receptor beta chains reported below all come from one sample, sequenced in a study of prognosis after radiotherapy for stage I lung cancer. From genomic DNA, two-round multiplex PCR was used to amplify TCR beta CDR3. Primers specific to each TRBV and TRBJ gene drove first-round PCR. Via MiXCR, TCRdb re-called the multiplex PCR reads, giving one row per CDR3 protein. The sample consists of some 35,000 distinct CDR3 sequences, less than 45% of them appearing once. The specimen was PBMCs, collected before or after stereotactic body radiation therapy (not recorded which). The receptors derive from a donor over 45 with non-small cell lung cancer.

Worth noting for this clonotype: At one end the junction does not follow the germline gene, possibly because of a read error. This chain joins TRBV5-1 and TRBJ2-7, with D possibly TRBD1 on 6 matching bases. Germline assignment: CDR1 SGHRS and CDR2 YFSETQ. This CDR3 spans 15 amino acids. The DNA of the CDR3 is TGTGCCAGCAGCACCGGGACATGGGACGGCCACGAGCAGTACTTC. Translated: CASSTGTWDGHEQYF.

To note about this clonotype: A far larger clone is only one base removed, so a read error is likely. The rearrangement links TRBV6-4 to TRBJ2-5, with D maybe TRBD1 (6 bases). Germline values: CDR1 MRHNA, CDR2 SNTAGT. The CDR3 runs 15 residues. CDR3 sequence (DNA): TGTGCCAGCAGTGAAGATTGGGGGCGCCAAGATACCCAGTACTTC. Its translation is CASSEDWGRQDTQYF.

The CDR3 region has the DNA TGTGCCAGCAGTCCGCCTAGCGGATTAACAGATACGCAGTATTTT. Residues: CASSPPSGLTDTQYF. This chain joins TRBV28 and TRBJ2-3; 7 nucleotides align to TRBD2. Germline CDR1 and CDR2: MDHEN and SYDVKM. Germline trimming cut 5 bases from V and 3 bases from J; bases unmatched to any gene: 8. The CDR3 has 15 residues.

The chain combines TRBV30 with TRBJ2-7; D unresolved. The CDR3 consists of 16 residues. V was shortened by 1 base and J by 3 bases, with 19 bases between the two germline ends. Germline V gene sequence: CDR1 GTSNPN, CDR2 SVGIG (reference sequence). The CDR3 nucleotides are TGTGCCTGGAGTGACGCCCTCATGGGGATTATCTACGAGCAGTACTTC. Its translation is CAWSDALMGIIYEQYF.

This clonotype has only a few counts. The V and J genes are TRBV20-1 and TRBJ2-5; either TRBD1 or TRBD2 may fit D (6 bases each). The V end was cut by 6 bases, the J end by 2 bases, with 16 bases between. Germline V gene data show CDR1 as DFQATT and CDR2 as SNEGSKA (reference sequence). The CDR3 totals 14 residues. The CDR3 coding sequence is TGCAGTGCGCGGGGCCGGACAGCTCAAGAGACCCAGTACTTC. Amino acid sequence: CSARGRTAQETQYF.

This clonotype was recorded many times. The CDR3 bases are TGTGCCAGCAAGGCGGTAAGATCCACAGATACGCAGTATTTT. Protein product: CASKAVRSTDTQYF. The chain is built from TRBV28 and TRBJ2-3; D uncertain. Germline lookup yields CDR1 MDHEN and CDR2 SYDVKM. The CDR3 runs 14 residues. Trimming took off 7 bases at V and 2 bases at J, with 13 bases between the two ends.

This clonotype was detected many times. The chain recombines TRBV30 with TRBJ1-2; D may be TRBD1 (6 bases). V lost 2 bases, J lost 1 base, and 14 bases lay in between. From germline, CDR1 is GTSNPN and CDR2 SVGIG (reference sequence). CDR3 length: 15 amino acids. Here the CDR3 DNA reads TGTGCCTGGAGTCCATTTTCACAGGGTAACTATGGCTACACCTTC. Its protein is CAWSPFSQGNYGYTF.

The rearrangement joins TRBV28 to TRBJ2-2; D gene unclear. This CDR3 comprises 12 residues. V gave up 5 bases and J gave up 4 bases, with 5 bases separating them. Germline V CDR1 and CDR2: MDHEN, SYDVKM. CDR3 sequence reads: CASSLPTGELFF. The CDR3 bases are TGTGCCAGCAGTCTACCCACCGGGGAGCTGTTTTTT.

This clonotype has a single count. Relative to the germline gene, one junction end is altered; a read error may explain this. The chain joins TRBV6-1 to TRBJ2-2; D may be TRBD1 (6 bases). Germline CDR1 MNHNS, CDR2 SASEGT. This CDR3 has 14 residues. The DNA of the CDR3 is TGTGTCAGCAAAAATAACAGGGCGGTTGTCGGGCTGTTTTTT. Translating gives CVSKNNRAVVGLFF.

This clonotype was detected many times. This chain uses TRBV2 with TRBJ2-3; D unresolved. The ends were cut back, 4 bases at V and 5 bases at J, with 4 bases in the middle. This CDR3 spans 11 amino acids. CDR1 is SNHLY, CDR2 FYNNEI, per germline. CDR3 DNA sequence: TGTGCCAGCAGTGGGAAAGATACGCAGTATTTT. Amino acids: CASSGKDTQYF.

This clonotype was found many times. The V gene is TRBV2, the J gene TRBJ1-3; 7 positions agree with TRBD1. V shed 4 bases, J shed 2 bases, and the junction held 8 bases outside the gene matches. This CDR3 is built from 16 residues. Germline loops: CDR1 SNHLY, CDR2 FYNNEI. The CDR3 DNA is TGTGCCAGCAGTGTTGGGACAGACGTAGCTGGAAACACCATATATTTT. Protein: CASSVGTDVAGNTIYF.

This clonotype was found many times. The chain recombines TRBV11-2 with TRBJ2-3, with 7 bases matching TRBD2. With 5 bases clipped from V and 0 bases from J, the junction kept 11 bases outside the gene matches. CDR1 and CDR2 from the germline V gene are SGHAT and FQNNGV. This CDR3 region has 17 residues. DNA for the CDR3: TGTGCCAGCAGCCTTAGAGCTAGCGGCCCTAGCACAGATACGCAGTATTTT. Protein product: CASSLRASGPSTDTQYF.